This T cell receptor beta chain came from a study of chemoradiotherapy in HPV16-positive cancers. This clone has a single count. Method: immunoSEQ multiplex PCR; TCRdb's copy keeps in-frame clones and lacks some. This table has over 9,000 clones, 80% to 85% appearing once. Sequencing was performed on blood, taken from a patient who underwent chemoradiotherapy. The receptor was derived from a human donor with HPV-associated anogenital cancer.

The DNA for the CDR3 is TGCGCCAGCAGTCTAACCGACGGAACCTACGAGCAGTACTTC. Its protein product is CASSLTDGTYEQYF. The chain joins TRBV4-1 to TRBJ2-7; D is undetermined. Germline lookup yields CDR1 MGHRA and CDR2 YSYEKL. The CDR3 is made up of 14 amino acids. Trimming pared 6 bases from V and 2 bases from J, leaving 14 bases between.